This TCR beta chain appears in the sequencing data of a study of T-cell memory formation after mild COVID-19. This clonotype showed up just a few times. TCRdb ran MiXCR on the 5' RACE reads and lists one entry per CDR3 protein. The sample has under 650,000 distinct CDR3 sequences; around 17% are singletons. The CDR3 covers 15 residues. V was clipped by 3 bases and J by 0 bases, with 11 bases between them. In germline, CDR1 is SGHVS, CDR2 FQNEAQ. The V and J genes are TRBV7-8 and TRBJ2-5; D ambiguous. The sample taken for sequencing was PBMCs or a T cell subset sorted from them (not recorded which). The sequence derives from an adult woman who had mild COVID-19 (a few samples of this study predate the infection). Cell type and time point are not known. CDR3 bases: TGTGCCAGCAGCTTTTCCGACGAGGACCAAGAGACCCAGTACTTC. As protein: CASSFSDEDQETQYF.